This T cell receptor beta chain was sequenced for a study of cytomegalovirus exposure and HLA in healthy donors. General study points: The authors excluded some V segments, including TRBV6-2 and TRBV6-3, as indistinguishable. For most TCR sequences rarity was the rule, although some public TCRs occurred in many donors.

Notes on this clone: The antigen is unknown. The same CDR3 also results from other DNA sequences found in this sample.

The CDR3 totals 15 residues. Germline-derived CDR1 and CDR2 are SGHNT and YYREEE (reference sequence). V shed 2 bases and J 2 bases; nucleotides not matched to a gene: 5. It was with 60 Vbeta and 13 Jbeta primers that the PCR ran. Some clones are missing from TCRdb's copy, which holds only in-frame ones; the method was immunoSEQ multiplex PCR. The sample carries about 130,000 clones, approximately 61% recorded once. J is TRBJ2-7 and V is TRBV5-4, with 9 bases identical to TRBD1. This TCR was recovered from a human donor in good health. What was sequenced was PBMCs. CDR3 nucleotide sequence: TGTGCCAGCAGCTTACCGGGACAGGGTGCCTACGAGCAGTACTTC. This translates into CASSLPGQGAYEQYF.